The rows below give T cell receptor beta chains drawn from one sample of a study of cytotoxic CD8 clonotypes in ibrutinib-treated CLL. Method: immunoSEQ multiplex PCR; TCRdb's copy keeps in-frame clones and lacks some. The sample gives some 310,000 clones, about 80% of which show up once; 5% to 7% is in the top ten. The sequencing here drew on PBMCs, taken before ibrutinib treatment. These receptors all come from a human donor with chronic lymphocytic leukemia. Each CDR3 is given with its conserved first and last residue. The order of the fields is CDR3 protein, J gene, CDR3 length, V gene.

CDR3: CASSQDSLAGDTGELFF
J: TRBJ2-2
length: 17
V: TRBV4-3

CDR3: CASSAASGELFF
J: TRBJ2-2
length: 12
V: TRBV9

CDR3: CASSPHLAGHFNEQFF
J: TRBJ2-1
length: 16
V: TRBV13

CDR3: CASSRTVGPDGELFF
J: TRBJ2-2
length: 15
V: TRBV7-2

CDR3: CASSDYRVAGIQDTQYF
J: TRBJ2-3
length: 17
V: TRBV6-4

CDR3: CASSFISGSNEQYF
J: TRBJ2-7
length: 14
V: TRBV5-4

CDR3: CAWSESYEQYF
J: TRBJ2-7
length: 11
V: TRBV30

CDR3: CASSLSGRVSYNEQFF
J: TRBJ2-1
length: 16
V: TRBV7-8

CDR3: CASSLVQTNTGELFF
J: TRBJ2-2
length: 15
V: TRBV5-1

CDR3: CASSFIAGGPHEQFF
J: TRBJ2-1
length: 15
V: TRBV7-3

CDR3: CASSHPDRGPSGSGGDEQFF
J: TRBJ2-1
length: 20
V: TRBV4-1

CDR3: CASSPLGANTDTQYF
J: TRBJ2-3
length: 15
V: TRBV9

CDR3: CASSSTSGSSYNEQFF
J: TRBJ2-1
length: 16
V: TRBV5-1

CDR3: CASSPLDRATDTQYF
J: TRBJ2-3
length: 15
V: TRBV6-5